These T cell receptor beta chains were read from a single sample in a study of HIV-infected patients and healthy controls. TCRdb independently ran MiXCR on the 5' RACE reads; one entry per CDR3 protein. Of 14,000 or so distinct CDR3 sequences listed, roughly an eighth are singletons. Sequences were derived from blood, sampled during antiretroviral therapy. Source of these receptors: an adult with HIV infection. The donor label of this sample is uncertain. Both conserved end residues are part of each CDR3. A D gene is named only where the DNA matches it firmly. Size is stated for part of the rows, as once, few or many counts, or as a class when the clone is expanded.

>TRBJ2-3|many|TRBV4-1|.
CASSQAKGGAGTDTQYF
TGCGCCAGCAGCCAGGCAAAAGGGGGGGCCGGCACAGATACGCAGTATTTT
>TRBJ2-1|many|TRBV4-2|TRBD2
CASSQDGGDGPVGEQFF
TGTGCCAGCAGCCAAGATGGGGGGGACGGCCCCGTGGGTGAGCAGTTCTTC
>TRBJ1-1|many|TRBV30|TRBD1
CAWRGQANTEAFF
TGTGCCTGGCGGGGACAGGCGAACACTGAAGCTTTCTTT
>TRBJ2-7|many|TRBV27|TRBD1
CASSYPGTATYEQYF
TGTGCCAGCAGTTATCCCGGGACAGCTACCTACGAGCAGTACTTC
>TRBJ1-1|many|TRBV7-6|.
CASSLESHPGTTEAFF
TGTGCCAGCAGCTTAGAATCCCATCCTGGAACAACTGAAGCTTTCTTT
>TRBJ2-6|few|TRBV18|.
CASSPEGASGANVLTF
TGTGCCAGCTCACCGGAGGGGGCTTCTGGGGCCAACGTCCTGACTTTC
>TRBJ1-6|many|TRBV2|TRBD1
CASSAGQGASPLHF
TGTGCCAGCAGTGCGGGACAGGGGGCATCACCCCTCCACTTT
>TRBJ2-3|many|TRBV18|.
CASSSQGKDTQYF
TGTGCCAGCTCAAGTCAGGGGAAGGATACGCAGTATTTT
>TRBJ2-1|.|TRBV5-4|TRBD2
CASSLAVEREGLLYNEQFF
TGTGCCAGCAGCTTGGCCGTGGAGCGGGAGGGCCTACTGTACAATGAGCAGTTCTTC
>TRBJ2-4|few|TRBV4-2|.
CASSQDRESKNIQYF
TGTGCCAGCAGCCAAGACAGGGAATCCAAAAACATTCAGTACTTC
>TRBJ2-2|.|TRBV7-2|.
CASSSQGRAGELFF
TGTGCCAGCAGCTCACAGGGACGGGCCGGGGAGCTGTTTTTT
>TRBJ2-3|many|TRBV29-1|TRBD1
CSVNPTGGVDTQYF
TGCAGCGTGAACCCGACAGGGGGGGTAGATACGCAGTATTTT
>TRBJ2-7|.|TRBV6-6|TRBD1
CASSPDRGRVYEQYF
TGTGCCAGCAGCCCCGACAGGGGGAGGGTCTACGAGCAGTACTTC
>TRBJ2-5|many|TRBV6-5|.
CASSYSHPGGGGETQYF
TGTGCCAGCAGTTACTCGCACCCCGGGGGCGGAGGGGAGACCCAGTACTTC
>TRBJ1-2|many|TRBV5-4|.
CASSFRPSSNYGYTF
TGTGCCAGCAGCTTTCGACCATCCTCTAACTATGGCTACACCTTC
>TRBJ2-5|.|TRBV3-1|TRBD1
CASSQEETGVNQETQYF
TGTGCCAGCAGCCAAGAGGAGACAGGGGTAAACCAAGAGACCCAGTACTTC
>TRBJ2-7|many|TRBV25-1|TRBD1
CASSPGQGAREQYF
TGTGCCAGCAGCCCGGGACAGGGGGCTCGGGAGCAGTACTTC
>TRBJ2-2|many|TRBV14|.
CASSQDNDRWNTGELFF
TGTGCCAGCAGCCAAGATAACGACCGATGGAACACCGGGGAGCTGTTTTTT
>TRBJ1-1|.|TRBV5-1|TRBD1
CASSLTGGDTEAFF
TGCGCCAGCAGCTTGACAGGGGGGGACACTGAAGCTTTCTTT
>TRBJ2-7|many|TRBV20-1|.
CSARVSYEQYF
TGCAGTGCTAGAGTTAGCTACGAGCAGTACTTC
>TRBJ2-5|many|TRBV7-6|TRBD2
CASSLWTSGGALETQYF
TGTGCCAGCAGCCTCTGGACTAGCGGGGGGGCTCTGGAGACCCAGTACTTC
>TRBJ1-6|many|TRBV9|.
CASSVGAHSYNSPLHF
TGTGCCAGCAGCGTAGGAGCCCACTCCTATAATTCACCCCTCCACTTT
>TRBJ2-7|.|TRBV6-2/TRBV6-3|TRBD2
CASSYSTTGSGLAGAYEQYF
TGTGCCAGCAGTTACTCAACAACAGGGTCGGGACTAGCGGGGGCCTACGAGCAGTACTTC
>TRBJ1-5|many|TRBV5-5|.
CASSLDPRGSQPQHF
TGTGCCAGCAGCTTGGATCCCAGGGGTAGCCAGCCCCAGCATTTT
>TRBJ2-5|medium-sized|TRBV6-5|.
CASASRVEETQYF
TGTGCCAGCGCTTCCAGGGTTGAAGAGACCCAGTACTTC
>TRBJ1-5|many|TRBV1|.
CTSSQSRQGASGGGNQPQHF
TGCACCAGCAGCCAAAGTAGACAGGGGGCTAGTGGGGGTGGCAATCAGCCCCAGCATTTT
>TRBJ1-1|.|TRBV5-4|.
CASSRRRGEGTKAFF
TGTGCCAGCAGCCGGCGCAGGGGCGAGGGAACGAAAGCTTTCTTT
>TRBJ1-5|few|TRBV30|.
CAWDQGYNQPQHF
TGTGCCTGGGATCAGGGGTACAATCAGCCCCAGCATTTT
>TRBJ2-1|many|TRBV5-1|TRBD2
CASSLGQAGTSYRFF
TGCGCCAGCAGCTTGGGTCAAGCGGGAACGTCCTATAGGTTCTTC
>TRBJ2-3|.|TRBV6-5|TRBD2
CASSYRGGAGQDTQYF
TGTGCCAGCAGTTACCGGGGGGGAGCAGGTCAAGATACGCAGTATTTT
>TRBJ1-2|.|TRBV19|TRBD1
CASSTPDRGFGYTF
TGTGCCAGTAGTACGCCGGACAGGGGGTTCGGCTACACCTTC
>TRBJ2-5|few|TRBV29-1|TRBD2
CSVEGLRGGKETQYF
TGCAGCGTTGAAGGGTTACGGGGAGGGAAAGAGACCCAGTACTTC
>TRBJ2-1|many|TRBV11-2|.
CASSPEDIYNEQFF
TGTGCCAGCAGCCCAGAGGACATCTACAATGAGCAGTTCTTC
>TRBJ2-2|many|TRBV7-9|TRBD1
CASSSNSGTGITGELFF
TGTGCCAGCAGTTCGAACTCCGGGACAGGGATCACCGGGGAGCTGTTTTTT
>TRBJ2-5|many|TRBV14|TRBD1
CASSQLGTEETQYF
TGTGCCAGCAGCCAACTCGGGACAGAAGAGACCCAGTACTTC
>TRBJ1-3|many|TRBV11-2|.
CASSPGQSSGNTIYF
TGTGCCAGCAGCCCAGGACAGAGCTCTGGAAACACCATATATTTT
>TRBJ1-2|many|TRBV5-5|TRBD1
CASSRDSTYGYTF
TGTGCCAGCAGCCGGGACAGCACTTATGGCTACACCTTC
>TRBJ1-1|few|TRBV2|TRBD1
CASSNNPTGDIRGDTEAFF
TGTGCCAGCAGTAACAACCCCACAGGGGACATAAGGGGGGACACTGAAGCTTTCTTT
>TRBJ2-3|few|TRBV29-1|.
CSVVQATDTQYF
TGCAGCGTTGTCCAGGCCACAGATACGCAGTATTTT
>TRBJ2-5|many|TRBV20-1|.
CSARVVSGETQYF
TGCAGTGCTAGAGTAGTGAGCGGGGAGACCCAGTACTTC
>TRBJ2-1|.|TRBV29-1|.
CSVEFGGPVNEQFF
TGCAGCGTTGAATTTGGGGGCCCGGTCAATGAGCAGTTCTTC
>TRBJ2-6|many|TRBV27|TRBD1
CASSSGTGGSGANVLTF
TGTGCCAGCAGTTCCGGGACAGGGGGTTCTGGGGCCAACGTCCTGACTTTC
>TRBJ2-7|.|TRBV3-1|TRBD1
CASSPAGGPYEQYF
TGTGCCAGCAGCCCAGCAGGGGGTCCCTACGAGCAGTACTTC
>TRBJ2-5|many|TRBV3-1|.
CAIGDGGAGQETQYF
TGTGCCATCGGAGATGGTGGGGCCGGTCAAGAGACCCAGTACTTC
>TRBJ2-3|many|TRBV7-3|.
CASSPRVGTDTQYF
TGTGCCAGCAGCCCCCGAGTGGGGACAGATACGCAGTATTTT
>TRBJ2-3|many|TRBV4-1|.
CASSRRGKGADTQYF
TGCGCCAGCAGCCGCAGGGGAAAAGGGGCAGATACGCAGTATTTT
>TRBJ1-5|.|TRBV7-2|.
CASSQLLGSNQPQHF
TGTGCCAGCAGTCAACTATTGGGGAGCAATCAGCCCCAGCATTTT
>TRBJ2-2|many|TRBV12-3/TRBV12-4|.
CASSLPKSAGELFF
TGTGCCAGCAGCCTACCCAAGTCAGCCGGGGAGCTGTTTTTT
>TRBJ2-5|few|TRBV6-5|TRBD2
CASSYGGRVETQYF
TGTGCCAGCAGTTATGGCGGGAGGGTGGAGACCCAGTACTTC
>TRBJ2-5|many|TRBV12-3/TRBV12-4|TRBD1
CASSFSDRAQETQYF
TGTGCCAGCAGTTTTTCGGACAGGGCCCAAGAGACCCAGTACTTC
>TRBJ2-7|few|TRBV5-1|.
CASSAVSYEQYF
TGCGCCAGCAGTGCAGTCTCCTACGAGCAGTACTTC
>TRBJ1-5|.|TRBV6-1|.
CASSSSNSNQPQHF
TGTGCCAGCAGTTCAAGTAATAGCAATCAGCCCCAGCATTTT
>TRBJ2-1|.|TRBV11-2|TRBD2
CASSLRGVAGGPDEQFF
TGTGCCAGCAGCTTAAGGGGGGTAGCGGGAGGGCCGGATGAGCAGTTCTTC
>TRBJ2-7|many|TRBV20-1|.
CSASRGYEQYF
TGCAGTGCGAGCCGGGGGTACGAGCAGTACTTC
>TRBJ2-7|many|TRBV2|TRBD2
CASSEESLAGDEQYF
TGTGCCAGCAGTGAAGAGTCACTAGCGGGAGACGAGCAGTACTTC